This T cell receptor (beta chain) is drawn from a study of cytomegalovirus exposure and HLA in healthy donors. V dropped 0 bases and J dropped 5 bases, with 11 bases sitting between them. Germline V gives CDR1 SGHRS, CDR2 YFSETQ. CDR3 size: 14 residues. The PCR contained 60 Vbeta and 13 Jbeta primers. Measured with immunoSEQ multiplex PCR; TCRdb has only the in-frame clones, and not every one. This sample has about 200,000 clones, with 9.5% to 15% found just once. This clone was seen a handful of times. The source of this sequence is a man in his fifties or sixties in good health and CMV-seropositive. This chain uses TRBV5-1 with TRBJ2-5; D is possibly TRBD2 (6 bases). The sequenced material came from PBMCs. The CDR3 DNA follows: TGCGCCAGCAGCTTGGTAGGAGGGTGGGAGACCCAGTACTTC. As protein: CASSLVGGWETQYF.